The rows below give T cell receptor beta chains drawn from one sample of a study of T cell responses to AZD1222 COVID-19 vaccine. TCRdb's copy holds only in-frame clones and misses some; the assay was immunoSEQ multiplex PCR. The data show 150,000 to 180,000 clones, with roughly 90% seen just once and around 18% held by the top ten. Material: peripheral blood, obtained on day 0 of AZD1222 vaccination. Receptor source: an adult in good health. Each CDR3 is given with its conserved first and last residue.

j_call v_call cdr3_aa
TRBJ2-7 TRBV2 CASSDQGVGYEQYF
TRBJ2-2 TRBV18 CASSPSGSGTGELFF
TRBJ1-3 TRBV27 CASSPSAGVVGNTIYF
TRBJ1-3 TRBV5-1 CASSSAGPGNTIYF
TRBJ1-2 TRBV5-5 CASNLGTNYGYTF
TRBJ1-2 TRBV13 CASSLDGALGYGYTF
TRBJ1-2 TRBV4-1 CASSSLPQTNYGYTF
TRBJ1-4 TRBV7-2 CASSPGGEKLFF
TRBJ2-7 TRBV11-3 CASSSGLGRGYEQYF
TRBJ2-7 TRBV5-1 CASRRTGGPTEQYF
TRBJ1-1 TRBV9 CASSKSGGLTEAFF
TRBJ2-1 TRBV6-5 CASSTGQSNEQFF
TRBJ2-7 TRBV24-1 CATSSASGNYEQYF
TRBJ2-4 TRBV7-9 CASISSSKNIQYF
TRBJ1-1 TRBV20-1 CSARPAVGAFF
TRBJ1-5 TRBV2 CASSGGRGYQPQHF
TRBJ2-7 TRBV12-3/TRBV12-4 CASSYLHEQYF
TRBJ1-3 TRBV28 CASSLDRGGGNTIYF
TRBJ2-5 TRBV3-1/TRBV3-2 CASVPRGARETQYF
TRBJ1-2 TRBV15 CATSIGGSYYGYTF
TRBJ1-1 TRBV5-5 CASSSPAGGNTEAFF
TRBJ1-1 TRBV19 CASSIFGNTEAFF
TRBJ2-7 TRBV9 CASSARQGSEQYF
TRBJ2-7 TRBV28 CASGSYEQYF
TRBJ2-7 TRBV7-8 CASSTRGQVSYEQYF
TRBJ1-1 TRBV29-1 CSAATGTNTEAFF
TRBJ1-5 TRBV12-5 CASGSDRGPQPQHF
TRBJ2-5 TRBV9 CASRPGLAGEETQYF